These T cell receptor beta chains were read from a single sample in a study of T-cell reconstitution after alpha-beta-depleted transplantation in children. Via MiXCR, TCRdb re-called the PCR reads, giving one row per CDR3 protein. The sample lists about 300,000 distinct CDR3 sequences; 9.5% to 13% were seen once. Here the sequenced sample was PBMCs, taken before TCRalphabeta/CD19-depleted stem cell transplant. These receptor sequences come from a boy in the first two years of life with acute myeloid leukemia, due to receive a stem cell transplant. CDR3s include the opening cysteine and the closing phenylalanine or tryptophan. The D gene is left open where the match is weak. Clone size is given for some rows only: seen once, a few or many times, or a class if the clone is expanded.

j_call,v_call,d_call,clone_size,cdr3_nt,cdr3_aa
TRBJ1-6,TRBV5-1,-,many,TGCGCCAGCAGCTCAGAGTATAATTCACCCCTCCACTTT,CASSSEYNSPLHF
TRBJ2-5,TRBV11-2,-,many,TGTGCCAGCAGCTCATCGAGTCAGGATAATTGGGAGACCCAGTACTTC,CASSSSSQDNWETQYF
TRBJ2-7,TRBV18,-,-,TGTGCCAGCTCACCAAGGGACTGCTCCTACGAGCAGTACTTC,CASSPRDCSYEQYF
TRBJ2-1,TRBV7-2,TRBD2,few,TGTGCCAGCAGCCCACTAGCGAGGTCCTACAATGAGCAGTTCTTC,CASSPLARSYNEQFF
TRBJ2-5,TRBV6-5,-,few,TGTGCCAGCAGTTACGGACAGAGACAAGAGACCCAGTACTTC,CASSYGQRQETQYF
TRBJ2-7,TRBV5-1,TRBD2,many,TGCGCCAGCAGAGCCGGGACTAGCGGGTACGAGCAGTACTTC,CASRAGTSGYEQYF
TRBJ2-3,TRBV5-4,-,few,TGTGCCAGCAGCTTCCGTCCGGTTAGACCAGATACGCAGTATTTT,CASSFRPVRPDTQYF
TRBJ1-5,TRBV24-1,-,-,TGTGGCGCCAGTGATTCGGGACAAAATCAGCCCCAGCATTTT,CGASDSGQNQPQHF
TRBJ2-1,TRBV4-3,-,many,TGCGCCAGCAGCCGCCTCCTTTACAATGAGCAGTTCTTC,CASSRLLYNEQFF
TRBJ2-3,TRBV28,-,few,TGTGCCAGCAGTTTTGAGGGAACAAGCACAGATACGCAGTATTTT,CASSFEGTSTDTQYF
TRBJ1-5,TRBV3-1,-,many,TGTGCCAGCAGCCAAGGGGACGGAGATCAGCCCCAGCATTTT,CASSQGDGDQPQHF
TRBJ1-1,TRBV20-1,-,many,TGCAGTGCCCTATTAAACACTGAAGCTTTCTTT,CSALLNTEAFF
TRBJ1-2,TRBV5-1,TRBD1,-,TGCGCCAGCAGCTTACGCCGGGACAGGGTGGGCTACTCCTTC,CASSLRRDRVGYSF
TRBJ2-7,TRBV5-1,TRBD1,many,TGCGCCAGCAGCTATACAGGGGGTACCTACGAGCAGTACTTC,CASSYTGGTYEQYF
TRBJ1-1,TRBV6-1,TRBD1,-,TGTGCCAGCAGTGACCAGACAGGGTTCGACACTGAAGCTTTCTTT,CASSDQTGFDTEAFF
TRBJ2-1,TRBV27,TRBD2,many,TGTGCCAGCAGTTTTAGCGGGAGTAATGAGCAGTTCTTC,CASSFSGSNEQFF
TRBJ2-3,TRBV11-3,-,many,TGTGCCAGCAGCCTCCGCTCGGGACTTGGGAGCACAGATACGCAGTATTTT,CASSLRSGLGSTDTQYF
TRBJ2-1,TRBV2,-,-,TGTGCCAGGGGCGGGGTGGTTACGAATGAGCAGTTCTTC,CARGGVVTNEQFF
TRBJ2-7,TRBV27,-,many,TGTGCCAGCAGTTTCGGGGACCCCTCCTACGAGCAGTACTTC,CASSFGDPSYEQYF
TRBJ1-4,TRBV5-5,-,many,TGTGCCAGCCGGAGGGGCCTTAATGAAAAACTGTTTTTT,CASRRGLNEKLFF
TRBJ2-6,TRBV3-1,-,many,TGTGCCAGCAGCCGCCCCGGAGCTGGGGCCAACGTCCTGACTTTC,CASSRPGAGANVLTF
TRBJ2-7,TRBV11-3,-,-,TGTGCCAGCAGCTCAGGCGGGAACTTCTACGAGCAGTACTTC,CASSSGGNFYEQYF
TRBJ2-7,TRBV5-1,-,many,TGCGCCAGCAGCTCTGGGTTCTACGAGCAGTACTTC,CASSSGFYEQYF
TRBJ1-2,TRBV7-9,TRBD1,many,TGTGCCAGCAGATCTCCCGGGACAGGGCCTAACTATGGCTACACCTTC,CASRSPGTGPNYGYTF
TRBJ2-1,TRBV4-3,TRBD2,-,TGCGCCAGCAGCCAAGAGGAAGGGACTAGATCCTACAATGAGCAGTTCTTC,CASSQEEGTRSYNEQFF
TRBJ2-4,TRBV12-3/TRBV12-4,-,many,TGTGCCAGCACTTCCCCCGGCAGGGCAAAAAACATTCAGTACTTC,CASTSPGRAKNIQYF
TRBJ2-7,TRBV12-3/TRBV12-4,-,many,TGTGCCAGCAGTCCCGGACTTCTCCCCTACGAGCAGTACTTC,CASSPGLLPYEQYF
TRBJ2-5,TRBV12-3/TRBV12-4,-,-,TGTGCCAGCAGTTCACAGGGTTTTGCTCAAGAGACCCAGTACTTC,CASSSQGFAQETQYF
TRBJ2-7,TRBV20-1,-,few,TGCAGTGCTCAGGGATCAAACTCCGGCGAGCAGTACTTC,CSAQGSNSGEQYF
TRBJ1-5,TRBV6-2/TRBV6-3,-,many,TGTGCCAGCAGTCCTTGGCGGATTAGCAATCAGCCCCAGCATTTT,CASSPWRISNQPQHF
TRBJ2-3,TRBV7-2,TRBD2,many,TGTGCCAGCAGCCTTACCCAACTAGCGGCCTCAGGAGATACGCAGTATTTT,CASSLTQLAASGDTQYF
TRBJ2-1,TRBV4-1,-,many,TGCGCCAGCAGCCAAGATCAGGGGTACAATGAGCAGTTCTTC,CASSQDQGYNEQFF
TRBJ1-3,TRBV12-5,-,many,TGTGCTAGTGGTTTTGGTCCCAGGGGAGGTGGAAACACCATATATTTT,CASGFGPRGGGNTIYF
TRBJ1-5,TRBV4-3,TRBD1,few,TGCGCCAGCAGCCAAGACCGGACAGGGATGAGCAATCAGCCCCAGCATTTT,CASSQDRTGMSNQPQHF
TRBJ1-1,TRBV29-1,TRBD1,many,TGCAGCGTTGCCAGAGACAGGGTGAACACTGAAGCTTTCTTT,CSVARDRVNTEAFF
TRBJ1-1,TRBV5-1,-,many,TGCGCCAGCAGCTTGGGGCCACGACAGGTGAACACTGAAGCTTTCTTT,CASSLGPRQVNTEAFF
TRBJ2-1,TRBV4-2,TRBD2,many,TGTGCCAGGGTAAGAGAGCGGGGCAATTCCTACAATGAGCAGTTCTTC,CARVRERGNSYNEQFF
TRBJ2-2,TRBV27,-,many,TGTGCCAGCAGCGCTCAGGGCACCGGGGAGCTGTTTTTT,CASSAQGTGELFF
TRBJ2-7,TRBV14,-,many,TGTGCCAGCAGCCAAATAGGGTATAGCTACGAGCAGTACTTC,CASSQIGYSYEQYF
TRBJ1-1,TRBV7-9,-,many,TGTGCCAGCAGCTTGGGGGGAGTGGAAGCTTTCTTT,CASSLGGVEAFF
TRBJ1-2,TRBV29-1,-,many,TGCAGCGCCAAAGTGAGGTGGTTTCTCGGCTACACCTTC,CSAKVRWFLGYTF
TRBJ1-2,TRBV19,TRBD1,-,TGTGCCAGTAGGATCGGGACAGTCTATGGCTACACCTTC,CASRIGTVYGYTF
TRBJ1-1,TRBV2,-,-,TGTGCCAGCAGCCCAAGGTATTTCGCTATTAGGCGGAACACTGAAGCTTTCTTT,CASSPRYFAIRRNTEAFF
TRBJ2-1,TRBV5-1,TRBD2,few,TGCGCCAGCAGCCCCGTTTCTAGCGGGGGGTACAATGAGCAGTTCTTC,CASSPVSSGGYNEQFF
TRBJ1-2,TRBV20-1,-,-,TGCAGTGCTTATATCAGGGGCGGGGGGTATGGCTACACCTTC,CSAYIRGGGYGYTF
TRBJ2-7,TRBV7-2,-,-,TGTGCCAGCAGCTTAGGAGGGGCACCCTACGAGCAGTACTTC,CASSLGGAPYEQYF
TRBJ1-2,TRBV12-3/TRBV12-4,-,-,-,CASILGGDRLYGYTF
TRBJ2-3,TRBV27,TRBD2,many,TGTGCCAGCAGTACCGGACTAGCGGGAGGGCCTGGCACAGATACGCAGTATTTT,CASSTGLAGGPGTDTQYF
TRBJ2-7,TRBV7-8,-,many,TGTGCCAGCAGCCGACTCGTCAGGGAGCAGTACTTC,CASSRLVREQYF
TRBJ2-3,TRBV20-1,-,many,TGCAGTGCGGGAGGAGGGGCCCTCACAGATACGCAGTATTTT,CSAGGGALTDTQYF
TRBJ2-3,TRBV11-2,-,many,TGTGCCAGCAGCTTAGAGATAAAGGGGGTTGTAGCTAGGAACACAGATACGCAGTATTTT,CASSLEIKGVVARNTDTQYF
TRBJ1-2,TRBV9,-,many,TGTGCCAGCAGCGTATCGTCCACGACTAACTATGGCTACACCTTC,CASSVSSTTNYGYTF
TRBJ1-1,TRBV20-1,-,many,TGCAGTGCTACGCCCGGACAATATGGGACTGAAGCTTTCTTT,CSATPGQYGTEAFF
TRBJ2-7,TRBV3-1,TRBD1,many,TGTGCCAGCAGCCAAGAATGGACAGGGGAGCGTTACGAGCAGTACTTC,CASSQEWTGERYEQYF
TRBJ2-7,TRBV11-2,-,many,TGTGCCAGCAGCCAGGCGTGGGGCAGCTCCTACGAGCAGTACTTC,CASSQAWGSSYEQYF
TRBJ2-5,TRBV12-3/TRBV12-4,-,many,TGTGCCAGCAGTTTTAGGGGGACGTGGGAGACCCAGTACTTC,CASSFRGTWETQYF
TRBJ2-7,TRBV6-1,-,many,TGTGCCAGCAGTCCCGGGCGGAACTCCTACGAGCAGTACTTC,CASSPGRNSYEQYF
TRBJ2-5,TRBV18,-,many,TGTGCCAGCTCACCGAATAAAGAGACCCAGTACTTC,CASSPNKETQYF
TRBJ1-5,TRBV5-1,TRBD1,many,TGCGCCAGCAGCTTGGGTGGACAGGGGCTTCAGCCCCAGCATTTT,CASSLGGQGLQPQHF